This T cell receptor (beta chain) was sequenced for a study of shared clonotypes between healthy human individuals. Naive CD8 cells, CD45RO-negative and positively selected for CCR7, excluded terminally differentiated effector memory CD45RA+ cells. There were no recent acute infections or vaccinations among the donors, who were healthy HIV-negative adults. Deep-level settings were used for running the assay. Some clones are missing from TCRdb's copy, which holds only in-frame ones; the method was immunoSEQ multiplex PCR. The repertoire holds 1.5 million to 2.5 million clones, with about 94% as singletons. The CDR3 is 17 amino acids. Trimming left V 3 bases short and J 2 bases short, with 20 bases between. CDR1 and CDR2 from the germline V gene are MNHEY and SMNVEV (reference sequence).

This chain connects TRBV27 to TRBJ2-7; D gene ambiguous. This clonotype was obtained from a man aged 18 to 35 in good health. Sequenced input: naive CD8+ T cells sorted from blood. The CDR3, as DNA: TGTGCCAGCAGTTTTTTAGGGCCCTCGATCGGTACCTACGAGCAGTACTTC. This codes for CASSFLGPSIGTYEQYF.